This entry is about one TCR beta chain. Germline lookup yields CDR1 SGHRS and CDR2 YFSETQ. The CDR3 is 16 residues long. With 4 bases clipped from V and 7 bases from J, the junction kept 13 bases outside the gene matches. The record originates from a study of blood T cell repertoires in COVID-19. Study in general: Italy, Spain and the United States were the sources of the convalescent and acute COVID-19 samples.

Clones were read by immunoSEQ multiplex PCR, and TCRdb kept only the in-frame ones, dropping some. The profile shows some 110,000 clones, approximately 88% of them singletons. The rearrangement uses TRBV5-1 and TRBJ2-5; 10 bases are shared with TRBD1. The TCR comes from a woman aged 70 to 79 with acute or convalescent COVID-19. The sample taken for sequencing was peripheral blood. The CDR3 sequence: CASSLEGTGALGTQYF. The DNA of the CDR3 is TGCGCCAGCAGCCTGGAAGGGACAGGGGCATTGGGGACCCAGTACTTC.